The 10 T cell receptor beta chains in this list originate from one sample, sequenced in a study of neurological immune-mediated disorders. Time point: longitudinal time-point 1 (baseline). TCRdb redid the calling of the 5' RACE reads with MiXCR, one entry per CDR3 protein. Of 55,000 to 80,000 distinct CDR3 sequences listed, roughly an eighth were seen once; the top ten hold under 5.5%. The sequenced sample was PBMCs. The receptor source for this set is a female donor with HTLV-1-associated myelopathy (HAM/TSP).

J is TRBJ1-4 and V is TRBV18, with D possibly matching TRBD1 (6 bases). V lost 6 bases and J lost 3, with 8 bases in between. The CDR3 spans 13 residues. Per germline, CDR1 KGHSH and CDR2 LQKENI. CDR3 sequence (DNA): TGTGCCAGCTCGACAGGTCCTAATGAAAAACTGTTTTTT. This encodes CASSTGPNEKLFF. The full variable domain, rest sourced from reference TRBV18 and TRBJ1-4, is NAGVMQNPRHLVRRRGQEARLRCSPMKGHSHVYWYRQLPEEGLKFMVYLQKENIIDESGMPKERFSAEFPKEGPSILRIQQVVRGDSAAYFCASSTGPNEKLFFGSGTQLSVL.

This clonotype was observed many times. The rearrangement links TRBV9 to TRBJ2-4, with D unresolved. The CDR3 spans 16 residues. V dropped 3 bases and J dropped 6 bases, with 19 bases sitting between them. CDR1 is SGDLS, CDR2 YYNGEE, per germline. CDR3 amino acids: CASSAGIGQGLNIQYF. DNA of the CDR3: TGTGCCAGCAGCGCCGGAATCGGGCAAGGCCTAAACATTCAGTACTTC.

This clonotype appeared many times. The CDR3 reads CSATGTSFSTDTQYF. For the CDR3, the DNA is TGCAGTGCAACCGGGACTAGCTTTAGCACAGATACGCAGTATTTT. V and J are TRBV20-1 and TRBJ2-3; 9 bases align to TRBD2. V was clipped by 6 bases and J by 0 bases; unmatched bases: 7. There are 15 residues in the CDR3. Germline CDR1 DFQATT, CDR2 SNEGSKA (reference sequence).

Many counts were recorded for this clonotype. The chain combines TRBV6-6 with TRBJ1-5; D might be TRBD1 (6 bases). CDR1 MNHNY and CDR2 SVGAGI come from the germline V gene (reference sequence). The CDR3 runs to 16 residues. Between the trimmed V and J ends, which lost 0 bases and 6 bases, there was a span of 15 bases. DNA of the CDR3: TGTGCCAGCAGTTACTCATACAGGGACCCCAGTCAGCCCCAGCATTTT. It encodes CASSYSYRDPSQPQHF.

This clonotype was counted only a few times. CDR3 loop: CASSPRAGEQFF. In nucleotides, the CDR3 is TGTGCCAGCAGCCCTCGAGCGGGAGAGCAGTTCTTC. The rearrangement joins TRBV11-3 to TRBJ2-1; 7 positions match TRBD2. CDR3 length equals 12 residues. Germline CDR1 reads SGHNT; CDR2 reads YENEEA. Germline trimming cut 5 bases from V and 10 bases from J; bases unmatched to any gene: 5.

This clonotype was detected ten times or more. This chain joins TRBV5-1 and TRBJ2-1; D could derive from TRBD1 or TRBD2 (5 bases each). The germline gives CDR1 SGHRS, CDR2 YFSETQ. The CDR3 contains 14 residues. Trimming stripped 0 bases from V and 4 bases from J, with 8 bases between. CDR3 amino acids: CASSLGGVYNEQFF. In DNA form, the CDR3 reads TGCGCCAGCAGCTTGGGAGGGGTTTACAATGAGCAGTTCTTC.

The chain combines TRBV15 with TRBJ2-3; 8 bases map to TRBD2. Germline V gene lookup returns CDR1 LNHNV and CDR2 YYDKDF (reference sequence). The CDR3 consists of 19 residues. Germline trimming cut 0 bases from V and 0 bases from J; bases unmatched to any gene: 11. CDR3 bases: TGTGCCACCAGCAGAGATTCCTTCGCCAGCGGGGGTAGCACAGATACGCAGTATTTT. Translation gives CATSRDSFASGGSTDTQYF.

This clonotype occurred many times. The rearrangement joins TRBV5-6 to TRBJ2-2; no clear D gene. CDR3 length equals 13 residues. The V end was cut by 2 bases, the J end by 5 bases, with 7 bases between. Germline V gives CDR1 SGHDT, CDR2 YYEEEE. Here the CDR3 reads CASSFSWTGELFF. CDR3 in DNA: TGTGCCAGCAGCTTTAGCTGGACCGGGGAGCTGTTTTTT.

Many counts were recorded for this clonotype. The V and J genes are TRBV6-1 and TRBJ2-7; D tentatively fits TRBD1 or TRBD2 (5 bases each). V gave up 6 bases and J gave up 2 bases, with 14 bases separating them. The CDR3 has 14 amino acids. Per the germline V gene, CDR1 is MNHNS and CDR2 is SASEGT. The CDR3 region is CASRVAGRTYEQYF. The CDR3 DNA sequence: TGTGCCAGCAGGGTAGCAGGGAGAACCTACGAGCAGTACTTC.

With respect to this clonotype: With a much larger clone just one base away, this may be a read error. The chain couples TRBV12-3 or TRBV12-4 to TRBJ1-1; 7 nucleotides agree with TRBD1. The CDR3 runs 13 residues. The ends lost 2 bases at V and 6 bases at J; junction bases unmatched: 3. CDR3 sequence (DNA): TGTGCCAGCAGTTTAAGAGGGGGCGCTGAAGCTTTCTTT. Amino acids: CASSLRGGAEAFF.